Only a few counts were recorded for the clone carrying this TCR beta chain. The antigen remains unidentified. The data stem from a study of metastatic and nonmetastatic thyroid tumors. Overall study: Peripheral blood and tumor or nodule samples from malignant and benign thyroid patients were compared.

Thyroid surgery took place with no prior treatment in any patient. CDR3 size: 15 residues. The germline V gene has CDR1 MNHEY and CDR2 SVGEGT. Germline trimming cut 5 bases from V and 3 bases from J; bases unmatched to any gene: 5. Using MiXCR, TCRdb re-called clones from the PCR reads. The table lists about 47,000 clones, approximately 26% of them singletons. Study findings and constraints: The study reportedly found significantly higher TCR beta diversity in malignant thyroid tumors than benign nodules, in blood and tumor.

V and J are TRBV6-2 or TRBV6-3 and TRBJ2-3, with 10 bases that match TRBD1. The material sequenced was blood. This TCR came from a male donor with papillary thyroid cancer or a benign thyroid nodule (not recorded which). Some clones in this sample may be carry-over from other donors' samples. This chain's CDR3 is CASSLTGGGTDTQYF. For the CDR3, the DNA is TGTGCCAGCAGTCTGACAGGGGGCGGGACAGATACGCAGTATTTT.